Below are 22 T cell receptor beta chains sequenced from a single sample in a study of metastatic and nonmetastatic thyroid tumors. Through MiXCR, TCRdb re-clonotyped the PCR reads. The repertoire includes some 84,000 clones, around 9.2% of them detected once, and approximately 10% sits in the top ten. None of the patients had undergone any treatment ahead of thyroid surgery. Sequenced: blood. These TCRs come from a female donor with papillary thyroid cancer or a benign thyroid nodule (not recorded which). Some clones in this sample may be carry-over from other donors' samples.

Many counts were recorded for this clone. The chain carries TRBV2 and TRBJ1-1, with 7 nucleotides matching TRBD1. Trimming took 7 bases from V and 4 from J; bases not matched to a gene: 9. The CDR3 contains 14 residues. CDR1 SNHLY and CDR2 FYNNEI come from the germline V gene. The CDR3 loop reads CASTEWAGGTEAFF. CDR3 nucleotides: TGTGCCAGCACCGAATGGGCAGGGGGCACTGAAGCTTTCTTT. The whole variable domain, remainder taken from reference TRBV2 and TRBJ1-1, is EPEVTQTPSHQVTQMGQEVILRCVPISNHLYFYWYRQILGQKVEFLVSFYNNEISEKSEIFDDQFSVERPDGSNFTLKIRSTKLEDSAMYFCASTEWAGGTEAFFGQGTRLTVV.

Concerning this clone: A much larger clone sits a single nucleotide away, making a read error possible. The CDR3 loop is CASSWYGRGDIQYF. The CDR3 region has the DNA TGTGCCAGCAGCTGGTACGGACGAGGAGACATTCAGTACTTC. The chain carries TRBV7-9 and TRBJ2-4; D is ambiguous. This CDR3 has 14 residues. With 4 bases removed from V and 8 bases from J, the gap between germline ends came to 15 bases. Germline CDR1 and CDR2: SEHNR and FQNEAQ (reference sequence).

The chain recombines TRBV30 with TRBJ1-1, with D possibly matching TRBD1 (5 bases). Trimming took off 5 bases at V and 0 bases at J, with 10 bases between the two ends. CDR1 and CDR2 (germline): GTSNPN, SVGIG (reference sequence). The CDR3 sequence is 13 residues long. CDR3 loop: CAWSTEMNTEAFF. In DNA form, the CDR3 reads TGTGCCTGGTCGACAGAGATGAACACTGAAGCTTTCTTT.

This clone has a count of ten or more. The chain combines TRBV5-1 with TRBJ2-5; TRBD2 agrees at 8 bases. This CDR3 region has 15 residues. V was clipped by 4 bases and J by 1 base; unmatched bases: 6. Germline assignment: CDR1 SGHRS and CDR2 YFSETQ. CDR3 sequence: CASSPDGGVQETQYF. The CDR3 DNA reads as TGCGCCAGCAGCCCCGACGGGGGGGTCCAAGAGACCCAGTACTTC.

This clone has a count of ten or more. V is TRBV12-3 or TRBV12-4 and J is TRBJ2-3, with 10 bases that match TRBD2. With V trimmed by 1 base and J by 2 bases, 6 bases remained unmatched. The CDR3 is made up of 17 amino acids. The DNA of the CDR3 is TGTGCCAGCAGTTTAGGGGTACTAGCGGGGACCACAGATACGCAGTATTTT. Amino acids: CASSLGVLAGTTDTQYF.

This clone occurred many times. The chain carries TRBV24-1 and TRBJ1-1, with a weak D call TRBD1 (5 bases). Per germline, CDR1 KGHDR and CDR2 SFDVKD. The CDR3 extends over 15 amino acids. The ends were cut back, 4 bases at V and 0 bases at J, with 11 bases in the middle. The CDR3 nucleotides read TGTGCCACCAGTGACTCCGGGACGGTGAACACTGAAGCTTTCTTT. Translating it yields CATSDSGTVNTEAFF.

This clone was recorded many times. The chain is built from TRBV2 and TRBJ1-1; TRBD1 is a possible D gene (5 bases). Germline V gives CDR1 SNHLY, CDR2 FYNNEI. V lost 4 bases to trimming and J lost 1 base, with 28 bases between them. The CDR3 extends over 20 amino acids. CDR3 coding DNA: TGTGCCAGCAGTGGGGGTGAGGCCCCCGGGCAGGGAAGGGGGAACACTGAAGCTTTCTTT. Translating gives CASSGGEAPGQGRGNTEAFF.

Of note for this clone: With a much larger clone just one base away, this may be a read error. This sample includes further DNA sequences coding for the same CDR3. V and J are TRBV18 and TRBJ1-5; D not resolved. CDR1 is KGHSH, CDR2 LQKENI, per germline. The CDR3 loop spans 13 amino acids. CDR3 in amino acids: CASSRSDNQPQHF. CDR3 DNA: TGTGCCAGCTCACGATCTGACAATCAGCCTCAGCATTTT.

This clone was counted many times. The chain employs TRBV10-3 and TRBJ1-3; D is ambiguous. The germline V and J ends were trimmed by 3 bases and 0 bases, with 9 bases remaining between them. The length of the CDR3 is 15 residues. CDR1 is ENHRY, CDR2 SYGVKD, per germline. CDR3: CAISDGLSSGNTIYF. The CDR3 DNA is TGTGCCATCAGTGACGGCCTGAGCTCTGGAAACACCATATATTTT.

With regard to this clone: One junction end does not reproduce the germline sequence, and a read error may be involved. V and J are TRBV25-1 and TRBJ1-3, with D perhaps matching TRBD1 (6 bases). The CDR3 totals 16 residues. Germline CDR1 reads MGHDK; CDR2 reads SYGVNS. CDR3 nucleotides: TGTGCCAGCAGTGAATTCGTCAGGGGCTCTGGAAACACCACATATTTT. Its protein is CASSEFVRGSGNTTYF.

This clone was seen many times. V and J are TRBV12-3 or TRBV12-4 and TRBJ2-1; D unresolved. CDR3 length equals 11 residues. The ends were cut back, 6 bases at V and 6 bases at J, with 6 bases in the middle. CDR3 coding DNA: TGTGCCAGCAGCCGCTTCAATGAGCAGTTCTTC. Translated, it gives CASSRFNEQFF.

This clone came up many times. V is TRBV6-1 and J is TRBJ2-2, with 7 bases that match TRBD1. The V gene's germline CDR1 is MNHNS and CDR2 SASEGT. The CDR3 covers 15 residues. J lost 3 bases, V lost 5 bases, and 6 bases had no gene match. This CDR3 reads CASSSGTADTGELFF. The CDR3 DNA follows: TGTGCCAGCAGTTCCGGGACAGCGGACACCGGGGAGCTGTTTTTT.

This clone came up many times. The rearrangement links TRBV7-6 to TRBJ1-1, with unresolved D. V gave up 6 bases and J gave up 2 bases, with 10 bases separating them. Germline V lookup: CDR1 SGHVS, CDR2 FNYEAQ. The CDR3 loop spans 13 amino acids. The CDR3 region is CASSPNQNTEAFF. The DNA for the CDR3 is TGTGCCAGCAGTCCGAACCAAAACACTGAAGCTTTCTTT.

This clone appeared a few times. The chain links TRBV6-5 to TRBJ1-3; D gene unclear. The germline gives CDR1 MNHEY, CDR2 SVGAGI. This CDR3 is built from 11 residues. Trimming removed 7 bases from V and 6 bases from J, with 7 bases in between. The CDR3 loop is CASTAINTIYF. CDR3 nucleotide sequence: TGTGCCAGCACTGCCATAAACACCATATATTTT.

This clone was counted at least ten times. The chain couples TRBV7-3 to TRBJ2-1; TRBD2 aligns across 8 bases. In germline, CDR1 is SGHTA, CDR2 FQGTGA. The length of the CDR3 is 15 residues. The V and J ends lost 6 bases and 9 bases, in that order; junction bases with no gene match: 13. The DNA of the CDR3 is TGTGCCAGCAGTTCCCGCGGGGGGCGGCCCGGTGAGCAGTTCTTC. Its translation is CASSSRGGRPGEQFF. Full variable domain (missing parts from reference TRBV7-3 and TRBJ2-1): GAGVSQTPSNKVTEKGKYVELRCDPISGHTALYWYRQSLGQGPEFLIYFQGTGAADDSGLPNDRFFAVRPEGSVSTLKIQRTERGDSAVYLCASSSRGGRPGEQFFGPGTRLTVL.

This clone was observed a few times. The junction departs from the called germline gene at one end, perhaps through a read error. The chain employs TRBV20-1 and TRBJ2-1; D could derive from TRBD1 or TRBD2 (6 bases each). This CDR3 comprises 13 residues. Per the germline V gene, CDR1 is DFQATT and CDR2 is SNEGSKA (reference sequence). The CDR3 DNA follows: TGCAGTGCGGGGGGCAATACCTACAGTGAGCAGTTCTTC. This translates into CSAGGNTYSEQFF.

This clone turned up a few times. In nucleotides, the CDR3 is TGCAGTGCGAACGGACAGGGAGAGGATAGCAATCAGCCCCAGCATTTT. This sequence encodes CSANGQGEDSNQPQHF. V is TRBV20-1 and J is TRBJ1-5, with 8 bases aligning to TRBD1. V shed 6 bases and J 0 bases; nucleotides not matched to a gene: 10. The CDR3 has 16 residues. CDR1 DFQATT and CDR2 SNEGSKA come from the germline V gene (reference sequence).

This clone was counted at least ten times. In DNA, the CDR3 is TGTGCCAGCAGGACAGGGTGGAACGCAGATACGCAGTATTTT. Translated, it gives CASRTGWNADTQYF. This chain joins TRBV6-1 and TRBJ2-3; 7 bases map to TRBD1. There are 14 residues in the CDR3. Losses at the gene ends were 6 bases for V and 4 bases for J; bases not matched to a gene: 7. Germline V gene sequence: CDR1 MNHNS, CDR2 SASEGT.

There are a few counts of this clone. This may be a read error: a much more frequent sequence differs by one nucleotide. This chain connects TRBV2 to TRBJ2-5; tentative D call: TRBD2 (5 bases). Per the germline V gene, CDR1 is SNHLY and CDR2 is FYNNEI. V lost 7 bases, J lost 5 bases, and 8 bases lay in between. There are 11 residues in the CDR3. CDR3 loop: CASNTGETQYF. The CDR3 nucleotides are TGTGCCAGCAACACGGGGGAGACCCAGTACTTC.

Details on this clone: Because the CDR3 is missing its conserved closing phenylalanine or tryptophan, this is likely a read error. The chain employs TRBV20-1 and TRBJ1-2, with a weak D call TRBD1 (5 bases). Germline V gene lookup returns CDR1 DFQATT and CDR2 SNEGSKA (reference sequence). The CDR3 extends over 17 amino acids. Trimming shortened V by 0 bases and J by 0 bases, and 17 bases separated the two germline ends. Here the CDR3 DNA reads TGCAGTGCTAGAGATCGACGGTACAGGCCATCTAACTATGGCTACACCCTC. This translates into CSARDRRYRPSNYGYTL.

In this sample, this clone turned up once. As the CDR3 is not closed by the conserved phenylalanine or tryptophan, this likely results from a read error. V and J are TRBV30 and TRBJ1-2, with 10 bases lining up with TRBD1. J lost 8 bases, V lost 4 bases, and 13 bases had no gene match. CDR3 length equals 15 residues. CDR1 GTSNPN and CDR2 SVGIG come from the germline V gene (reference sequence). Here the CDR3 DNA reads TGTGCCTGGACAAAGCGGGACAGGGGACTCGGAGGCTACACCCTC. Translation: CAWTKRDRGLGGYTL.

The V gene is TRBV6-5, the J gene TRBJ1-4, with unresolved D. V lost 2 bases and J 0 bases, leaving 7 bases between the germline ends. The CDR3 spans 15 residues. Germline assignment: CDR1 MNHEY and CDR2 SVGAGI. CDR3 loop: CASSYVGTTNEKLFF. CDR3 coding DNA: TGTGCCAGCAGTTACGTGGGGACAACTAATGAAAAACTGTTTTTT.